These 12 T cell receptor beta chains came from one sample sequenced in a study of blood T cell repertoires in COVID-19. TCRdb keeps only in-frame clones here, not all; method: immunoSEQ multiplex PCR. This sample has 100,000 to 120,000 clones, with around 74% found just once. Sequenced input: peripheral blood. The receptors stem from a woman aged 55-70 years with acute or convalescent COVID-19.

This clone was observed a single time. This rearrangement joins TRBV6-2 or TRBV6-3 to TRBJ2-2, with 10 positions matching TRBD2. Germline assignment: CDR1 MNHEY and CDR2 SVGEGT. This CDR3 comprises 17 residues. The ends lost 2 bases at V and 7 bases at J; junction bases unmatched: 10. CDR3 loop: CASSYDPSGGNFGELFF. The DNA of the CDR3 is TGTGCCAGCAGTTACGACCCTAGCGGGGGAAATTTCGGGGAGCTGTTTTTT.

The V gene is TRBV5-1, the J gene TRBJ1-6, with 10 bases fitting TRBD1. V trimming: 1 base; J trimming: 10 bases; junction bases outside the gene matches: 8. This CDR3 is built from 16 residues. Per germline, CDR1 SGHRS and CDR2 YFSETQ. CDR3 bases: TGCGCCAGCAGCTTGCGGCCCGGGACAGGGGAATCACCCCTCCACTTT. Translated: CASSLRPGTGESPLHF.

This rearrangement joins TRBV30 to TRBJ1-4; 7 bases map to TRBD1. V trimming: 5 bases; J trimming: 4 bases; junction bases outside the gene matches: 4. Germline V lookup: CDR1 GTSNPN, CDR2 SVGIG (reference sequence). There are 13 residues in the CDR3. CDR3 DNA: TGTGCCTGGGATACAGGGGTTAATGAAAAACTGTTTTTT. It translates to CAWDTGVNEKLFF.

V gene TRBV5-4 combines with J gene TRBJ2-3; D may be TRBD2 (6 bases). V lost 0 bases and J lost 1, with 9 bases in between. The length of the CDR3 is 15 residues. Per germline, CDR1 SGHNT and CDR2 YYREEE (reference sequence). CDR3 sequence reads: CASSLGLGGTDTQYF. As DNA, the CDR3 is TGTGCCAGCAGCTTGGGACTAGGTGGCACAGATACGCAGTATTTT.

The rearrangement joins TRBV29-1 to TRBJ1-4; the match to TRBD1 covers 7 bases. J was trimmed by 7 bases and V by 6 bases; bases with no gene match: 8. This CDR3 has 13 residues. CDR1 and CDR2 from the germline V gene are SQVTM and ANQGSEA. CDR3 sequence reads: CSVGTVASEKLFF. CDR3 nucleotide sequence: TGCAGCGTGGGGACAGTAGCATCTGAAAAACTGTTTTTT.

The CDR3 DNA follows: TGCGCCAGCAGGGGACAGGGGAGTGGGGGCTACACCTTC. Translation: CASRGQGSGGYTF. This sequence joins TRBV10-2 and TRBJ1-2; 10 nucleotides align to TRBD1. Trimming cost V 6 bases and J 8 bases; bases outside gene matches: 6. The CDR3 runs to 13 residues. Germline V gives CDR1 WSHSY, CDR2 SAAADI.

The V call is TRBV28, the J call TRBJ1-1; 7 bases match TRBD1. The CDR3 covers 12 residues. Germline trimming cut 1 base from V and 11 bases from J; bases unmatched to any gene: 4. CDR1 MDHEN and CDR2 SYDVKM come from the germline V gene. CDR3 in amino acids: CASSLLQGEAFF. CDR3 sequence (DNA): TGTGCCAGCAGTTTATTGCAGGGGGAGGCTTTCTTT. The complete variable domain, with remaining parts taken from reference TRBV28 and TRBJ1-1, reads DVKVTQSSRYLVKRTGEKVFLECVQDMDHENMFWYRQDPGLGLRLIYFSYDVKMKEKGDIPEGYSVSREKKERFSLILESASTNQTSMYLCASSLLQGEAFFGQGTRLTVV.

The chain has TRBV29-1 and TRBJ1-2; maybe TRBD1 (6 bases). Trimming took 5 bases from V and 7 from J, leaving 20 bases between them. This CDR3 is 14 amino acids long. Germline values: CDR1 SQVTM, CDR2 ANQGSEA. CDR3 sequence (DNA): TGCAGCGTTAAAAGGGGGGGGCTAGAGAGTGGCTACACCTTC. This gives the protein CSVKRGGLESGYTF.

The chain links TRBV3-1 (or the pseudogene TRBV3-2) to TRBJ2-5; a weak D match, TRBD1 (5 bases). Germline lookup yields CDR1 LGHDT and CDR2 YNNKEL (reference sequence). V lost 0 bases and J lost 1, with 6 bases in between. This CDR3 is built from 14 residues. In DNA, the CDR3 is TGTGCCAGCAGCCAAGAGGGGCCCCAAGAGACCCAGTACTTC. Amino acids: CASSQEGPQETQYF.

The chain carries TRBV30 and TRBJ1-1; D gene uncertain. The CDR3 is 13 residues long. Germline-derived CDR1 and CDR2 are GTSNPN and SVGIG (reference sequence). The V gene lost 5 bases and the J gene lost 2 bases, with 12 bases spanning the gap. The CDR3 DNA follows: TGTGCCTGGGGCGACAATATAAACACTGAAGCTTTCTTT. Its translation is CAWGDNINTEAFF.

V usage is TRBV7-9 and J usage is TRBJ2-7, with D unresolved. In germline, CDR1 is SEHNR, CDR2 FQNEAQ (reference sequence). Trimming removed 5 bases at V and 4 bases at J, with 6 bases between. The CDR3 runs 11 residues. The CDR3 DNA sequence: TGTGCCAGCAGCCGAGAGTACGAGCAGTACTTC. Its protein is CASSREYEQYF.

The chain links TRBV19 to TRBJ1-4, with D maybe TRBD1 (6 bases). This CDR3 comprises 16 residues. Trimming stripped 5 bases from V and 5 bases from J, with 18 bases between. Germline V lookup: CDR1 LNHDA, CDR2 SQIVND (reference sequence). The CDR3 loop reads CASSPAHAQGNEKLFF. In nucleotides, the CDR3 is TGTGCCAGTAGTCCGGCCCACGCGCAGGGGAATGAAAAACTGTTTTTT.